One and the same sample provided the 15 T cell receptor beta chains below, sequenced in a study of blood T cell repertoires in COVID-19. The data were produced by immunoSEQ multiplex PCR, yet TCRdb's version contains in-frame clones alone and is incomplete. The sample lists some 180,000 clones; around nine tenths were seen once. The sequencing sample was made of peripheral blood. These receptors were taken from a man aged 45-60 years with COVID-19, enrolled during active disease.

CDR3 in DNA: TGTGCCAGCACCGGGACAGGGGATCAGCCCCAGCATTTT. Amino acids: CASTGTGDQPQHF. This chain connects TRBV7-9 to TRBJ1-5; TRBD1 matches at 10 bases. Germline values: CDR1 SEHNR, CDR2 FQNEAQ (reference sequence). J lost 5 bases, V lost 7 bases, and 2 bases had no gene match. The CDR3 spans 13 residues. Looking up the rest from reference TRBV7-9 and TRBJ1-5 gives the full variable domain: DTGVSQNPRHKITKRGQNVTFRCDPISEHNRLYWYRQTLGQGPEFLTYFQNEAQLEKSRLLSDRFSAERPKGSFSTLEIQRTEQGDSAMYLCASTGTGDQPQHFGDGTRLSIL.

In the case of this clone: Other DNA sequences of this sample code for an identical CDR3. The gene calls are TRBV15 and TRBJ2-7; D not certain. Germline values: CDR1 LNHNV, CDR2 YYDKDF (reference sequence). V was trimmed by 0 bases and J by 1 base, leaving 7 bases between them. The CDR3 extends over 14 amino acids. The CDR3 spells CATSRDPGSYEQYF. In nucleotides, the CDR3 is TGTGCCACCAGCAGAGACCCCGGGTCCTACGAGCAGTACTTC.

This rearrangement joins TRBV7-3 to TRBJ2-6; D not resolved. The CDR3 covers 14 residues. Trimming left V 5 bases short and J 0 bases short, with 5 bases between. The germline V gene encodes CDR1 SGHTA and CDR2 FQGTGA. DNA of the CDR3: TGTGCCAGCAGCCCTAGCTCTGGGGCCAACGTCCTGACTTTC. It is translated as CASSPSSGANVLTF.

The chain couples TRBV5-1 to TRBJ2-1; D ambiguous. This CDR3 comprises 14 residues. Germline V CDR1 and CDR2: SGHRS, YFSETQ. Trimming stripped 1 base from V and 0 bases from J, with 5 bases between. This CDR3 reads CASSLRSSYNEQFF. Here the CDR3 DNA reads TGCGCCAGCAGCTTGAGGAGCTCCTACAATGAGCAGTTCTTC.

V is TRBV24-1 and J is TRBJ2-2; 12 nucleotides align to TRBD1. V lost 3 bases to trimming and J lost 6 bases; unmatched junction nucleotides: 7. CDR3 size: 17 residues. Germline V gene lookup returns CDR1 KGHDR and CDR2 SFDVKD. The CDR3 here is CATSDAPGQGAAGELFF. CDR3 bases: TGTGCCACCAGTGATGCGCCGGGACAGGGGGCAGCCGGGGAGCTGTTTTTT.

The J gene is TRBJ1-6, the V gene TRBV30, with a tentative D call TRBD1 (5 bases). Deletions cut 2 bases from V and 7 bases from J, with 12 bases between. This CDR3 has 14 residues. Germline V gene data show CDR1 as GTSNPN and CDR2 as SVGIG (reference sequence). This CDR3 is CAWSNGGENSPLHF. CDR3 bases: TGTGCCTGGAGTAATGGGGGGGAGAATTCACCCCTCCACTTT.

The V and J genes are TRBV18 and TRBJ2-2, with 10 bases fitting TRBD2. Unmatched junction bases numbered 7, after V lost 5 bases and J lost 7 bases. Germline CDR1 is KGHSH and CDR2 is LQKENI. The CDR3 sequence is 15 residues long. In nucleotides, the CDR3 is TGTGCCAGCTCAAGGACTAGCGGTGGAGGCGGGGAGCTGTTTTTT. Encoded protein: CASSRTSGGGGELFF.

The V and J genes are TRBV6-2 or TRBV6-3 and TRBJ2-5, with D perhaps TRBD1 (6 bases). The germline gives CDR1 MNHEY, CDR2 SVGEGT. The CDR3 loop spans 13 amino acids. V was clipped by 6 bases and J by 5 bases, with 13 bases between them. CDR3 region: CASSKTGLETQYF. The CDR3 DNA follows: TGTGCCAGCAGCAAAACAGGGTTGGAGACCCAGTACTTC.

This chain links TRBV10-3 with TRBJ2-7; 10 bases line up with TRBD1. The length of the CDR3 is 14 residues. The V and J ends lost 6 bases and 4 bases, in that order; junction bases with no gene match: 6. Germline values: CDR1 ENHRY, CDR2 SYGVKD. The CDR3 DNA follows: TGTGCCATCAGCCCGGGACAGGGGCATTACGAGCAGTACTTC. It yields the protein CAISPGQGHYEQYF.

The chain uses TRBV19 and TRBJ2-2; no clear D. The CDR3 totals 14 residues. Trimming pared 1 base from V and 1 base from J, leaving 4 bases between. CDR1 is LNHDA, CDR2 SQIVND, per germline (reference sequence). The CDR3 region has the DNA TGTGCCAGTAGTATAGGAGGGAACACCGGGGAGCTGTTTTTT. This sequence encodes CASSIGGNTGELFF.

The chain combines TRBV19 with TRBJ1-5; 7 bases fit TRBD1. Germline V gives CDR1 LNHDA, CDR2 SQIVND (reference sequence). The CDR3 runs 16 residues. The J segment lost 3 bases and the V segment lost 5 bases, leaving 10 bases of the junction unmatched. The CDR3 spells CASSLVMGQPNQPQHF. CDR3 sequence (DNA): TGTGCCAGTAGTCTCGTCATGGGACAGCCCAATCAGCCCCAGCATTTT.

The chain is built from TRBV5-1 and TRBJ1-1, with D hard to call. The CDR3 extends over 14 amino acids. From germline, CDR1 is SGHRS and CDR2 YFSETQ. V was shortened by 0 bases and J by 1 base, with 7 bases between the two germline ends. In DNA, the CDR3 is TGCGCCAGCAGCTTGGCTCCAGGGAACACTGAAGCTTTCTTT. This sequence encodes CASSLAPGNTEAFF. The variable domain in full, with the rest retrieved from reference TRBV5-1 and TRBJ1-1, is KAGVTQTPRYLIKTRGQQVTLSCSPISGHRSVSWYQQTPGQGLQFLFEYFSETQRNKGNFPGRFSGRQFSNSRSEMNVSTLELGDSALYLCASSLAPGNTEAFFGQGTRLTVV.

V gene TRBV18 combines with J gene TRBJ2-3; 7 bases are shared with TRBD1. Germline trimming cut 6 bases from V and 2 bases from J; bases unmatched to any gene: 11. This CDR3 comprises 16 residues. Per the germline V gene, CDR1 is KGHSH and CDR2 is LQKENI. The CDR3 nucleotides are TGTGCCAGCTCGCCTAGACAGGGAGCCTCCACAGATACGCAGTATTTT. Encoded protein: CASSPRQGASTDTQYF.

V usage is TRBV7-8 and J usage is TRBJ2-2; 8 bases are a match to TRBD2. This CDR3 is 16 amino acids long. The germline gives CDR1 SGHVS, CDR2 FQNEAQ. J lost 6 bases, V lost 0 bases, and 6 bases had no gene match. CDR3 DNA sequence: TGTGCCAGCAGCTTAGCGCCGCGGGGGGAAGCCGGGGAGCTGTTTTTT. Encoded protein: CASSLAPRGEAGELFF.

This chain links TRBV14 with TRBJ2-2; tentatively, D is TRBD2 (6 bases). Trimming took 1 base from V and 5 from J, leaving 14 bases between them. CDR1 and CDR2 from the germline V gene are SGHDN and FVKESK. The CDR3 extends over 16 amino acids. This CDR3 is CASSQVGGSLTGELFF. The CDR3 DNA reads TGTGCCAGCAGCCAAGTTGGAGGGTCTCTAACCGGGGAGCTGTTTTTT.